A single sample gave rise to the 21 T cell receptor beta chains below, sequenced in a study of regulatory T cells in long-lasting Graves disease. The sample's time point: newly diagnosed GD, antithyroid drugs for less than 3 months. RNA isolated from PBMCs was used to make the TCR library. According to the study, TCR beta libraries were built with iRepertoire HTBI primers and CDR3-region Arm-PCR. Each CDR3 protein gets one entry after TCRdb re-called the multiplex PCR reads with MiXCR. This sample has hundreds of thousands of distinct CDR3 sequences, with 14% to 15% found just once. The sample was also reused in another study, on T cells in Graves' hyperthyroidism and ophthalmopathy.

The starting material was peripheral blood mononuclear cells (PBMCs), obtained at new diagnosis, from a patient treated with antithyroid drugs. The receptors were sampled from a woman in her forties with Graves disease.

The CDR3 DNA reads TGTGCCAGCAGCGCCGGGACAAAGGTTTGGGGGGAGCTGTTTTTT. Translating gives CASSAGTKVWGELFF. The V gene is TRBV9, the J gene TRBJ2-2; D possibly corresponds to TRBD1 (6 bases). V lost 3 bases, J lost 8 bases, and 17 bases lay in between. CDR1 SGDLS and CDR2 YYNGEE come from the germline V gene. The CDR3 length is 15 residues.

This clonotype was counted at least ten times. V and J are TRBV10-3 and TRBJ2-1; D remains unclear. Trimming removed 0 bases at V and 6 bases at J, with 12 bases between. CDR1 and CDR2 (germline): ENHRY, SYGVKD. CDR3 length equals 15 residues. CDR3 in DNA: TGTGCCATCAGTGAGTCGTCCTCGCACGGCAATGAGCAGTTCTTC. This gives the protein CAISESSSHGNEQFF.

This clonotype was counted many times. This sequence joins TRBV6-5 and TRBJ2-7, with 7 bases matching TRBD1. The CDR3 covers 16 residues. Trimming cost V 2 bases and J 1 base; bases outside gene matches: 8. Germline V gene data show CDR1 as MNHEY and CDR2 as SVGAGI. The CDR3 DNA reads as TGTGCCAGCAGTTACCCCAAACACAGGGGATCCTACGAGCAGTACTTC. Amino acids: CASSYPKHRGSYEQYF.

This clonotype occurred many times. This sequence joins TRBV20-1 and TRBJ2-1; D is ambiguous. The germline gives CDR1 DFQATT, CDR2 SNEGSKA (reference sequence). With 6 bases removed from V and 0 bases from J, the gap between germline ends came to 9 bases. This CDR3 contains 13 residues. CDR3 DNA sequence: TGCAGTGCCGAACTAAGCTCCTACAATGAGCAGTTCTTC. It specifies CSAELSSYNEQFF.

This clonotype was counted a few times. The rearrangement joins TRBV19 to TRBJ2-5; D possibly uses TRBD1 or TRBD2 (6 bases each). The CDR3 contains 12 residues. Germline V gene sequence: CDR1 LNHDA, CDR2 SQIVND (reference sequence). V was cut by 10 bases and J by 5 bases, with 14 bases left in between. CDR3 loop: CATRGLGETQYF. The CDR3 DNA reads TGTGCCACCAGGGGACTGGGGGAGACCCAGTACTTC.

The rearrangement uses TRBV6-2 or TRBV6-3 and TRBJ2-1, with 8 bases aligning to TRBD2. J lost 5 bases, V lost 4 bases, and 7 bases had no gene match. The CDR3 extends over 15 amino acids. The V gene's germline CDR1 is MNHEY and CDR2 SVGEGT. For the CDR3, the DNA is TGTGCCAGCAGTTTGACTAGCGAGCCCGACAATGAGCAGTTCTTC. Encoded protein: CASSLTSEPDNEQFF.

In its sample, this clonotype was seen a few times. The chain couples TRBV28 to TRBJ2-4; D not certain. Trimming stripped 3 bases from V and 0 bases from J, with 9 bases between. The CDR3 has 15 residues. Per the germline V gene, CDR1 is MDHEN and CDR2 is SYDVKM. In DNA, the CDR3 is TGTGCCAGCAGTTTGAGCTACCTAGCCAAAAACATTCAGTACTTC. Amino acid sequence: CASSLSYLAKNIQYF.

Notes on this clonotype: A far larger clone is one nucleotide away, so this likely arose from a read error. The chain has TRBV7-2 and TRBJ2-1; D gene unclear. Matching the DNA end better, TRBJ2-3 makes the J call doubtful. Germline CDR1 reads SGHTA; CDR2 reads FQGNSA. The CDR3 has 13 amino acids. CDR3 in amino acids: CASSLDYTDMQYF. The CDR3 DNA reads TGTGCCAGCAGCTTAGACTATACGGATATGCAGTATTTT.

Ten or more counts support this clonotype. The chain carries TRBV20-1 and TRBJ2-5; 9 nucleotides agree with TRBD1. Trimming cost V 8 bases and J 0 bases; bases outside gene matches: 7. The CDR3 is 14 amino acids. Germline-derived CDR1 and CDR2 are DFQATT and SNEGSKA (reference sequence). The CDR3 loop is CSTRDRDYQETQYF. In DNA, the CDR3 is TGCAGTACCCGGGACAGGGATTACCAAGAGACCCAGTACTTC.

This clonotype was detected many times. The CDR3 nucleotides read TGTGCCAGCAGCCTCGGGAGCTCCGGCTCCTACAATGAGCAGTTCTTC. This sequence encodes CASSLGSSGSYNEQFF. V usage is TRBV7-9 and J usage is TRBJ2-1; D is possibly TRBD2 (6 bases). This CDR3 spans 16 amino acids. V gave up 5 bases and J gave up 0 bases, with 14 bases separating them. Germline CDR1 SEHNR, CDR2 FQNEAQ (reference sequence). The complete variable domain, with remaining parts taken from reference TRBV7-9 and TRBJ2-1, reads DTGVSQNPRHKITKRGQNVTFRCDPISEHNRLYWYRQTLGQGPEFLTYFQNEAQLEKSRLLSDRFSAERPKGSFSTLEIQRTEQGDSAMYLCASSLGSSGSYNEQFFGPGTRLTVL.

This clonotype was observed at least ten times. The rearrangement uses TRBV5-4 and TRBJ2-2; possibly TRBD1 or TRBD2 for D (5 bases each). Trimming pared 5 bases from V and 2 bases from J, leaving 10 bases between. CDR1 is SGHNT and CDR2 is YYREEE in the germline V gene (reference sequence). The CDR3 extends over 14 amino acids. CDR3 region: CASRRDGNTGELFF. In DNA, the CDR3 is TGTGCCAGCAGACGGGACGGTAACACCGGGGAGCTGTTTTTT.

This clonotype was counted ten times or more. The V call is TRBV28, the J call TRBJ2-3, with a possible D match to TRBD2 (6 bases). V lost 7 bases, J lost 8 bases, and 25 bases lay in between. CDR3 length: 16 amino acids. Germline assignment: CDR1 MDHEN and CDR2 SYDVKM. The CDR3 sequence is CASKPLRDLGSGTQYF. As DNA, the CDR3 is TGTGCCAGCAAACCCCTGCGGGACTTGGGGAGCGGTACGCAGTATTTT.

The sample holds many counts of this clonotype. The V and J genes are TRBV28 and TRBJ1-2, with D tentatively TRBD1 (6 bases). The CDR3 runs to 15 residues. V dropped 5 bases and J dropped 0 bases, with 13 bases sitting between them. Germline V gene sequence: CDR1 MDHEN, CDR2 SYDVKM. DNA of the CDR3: TGTGCCAGCAGTCCAGGACAGACGCCTAACTATGGCTACACCTTC. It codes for CASSPGQTPNYGYTF.

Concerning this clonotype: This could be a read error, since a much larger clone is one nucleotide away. CDR3 in amino acids: CSSISREWGADTQYF. The CDR3 bases are TGTTCCAGCATTTCCCGGGAGTGGGGTGCAGATACGCAGTATTTT. The chain couples TRBV6-2 or TRBV6-3 to TRBJ2-3; D possibly corresponds to TRBD2 (6 bases). Germline CDR1 is MNHEY and CDR2 is SVGEGT. This CDR3 has 15 residues.

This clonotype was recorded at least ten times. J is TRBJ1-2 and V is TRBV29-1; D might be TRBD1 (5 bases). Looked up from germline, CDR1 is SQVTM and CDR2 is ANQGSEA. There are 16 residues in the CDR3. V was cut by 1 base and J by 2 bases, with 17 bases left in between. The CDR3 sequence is CSVEGGVGGINYGYTF. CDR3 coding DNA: TGCAGCGTTGAAGGGGGGGTGGGGGGAATCAACTATGGCTACACCTTC.

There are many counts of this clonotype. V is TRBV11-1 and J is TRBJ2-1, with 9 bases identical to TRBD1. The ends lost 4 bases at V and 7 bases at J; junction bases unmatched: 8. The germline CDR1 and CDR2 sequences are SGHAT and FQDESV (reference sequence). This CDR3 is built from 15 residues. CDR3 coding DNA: TGTGCCAGCAGCTCCCCGGGACAGGGTATGAATGAGCAGTTCTTC. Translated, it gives CASSSPGQGMNEQFF.

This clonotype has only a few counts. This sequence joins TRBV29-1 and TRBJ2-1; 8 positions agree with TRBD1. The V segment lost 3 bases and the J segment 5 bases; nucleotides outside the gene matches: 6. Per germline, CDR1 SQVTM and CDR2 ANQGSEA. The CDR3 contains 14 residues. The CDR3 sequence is CSVDRPDRDNEQFF. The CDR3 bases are TGCAGCGTTGATCGGCCGGACAGGGACAATGAGCAGTTCTTC.

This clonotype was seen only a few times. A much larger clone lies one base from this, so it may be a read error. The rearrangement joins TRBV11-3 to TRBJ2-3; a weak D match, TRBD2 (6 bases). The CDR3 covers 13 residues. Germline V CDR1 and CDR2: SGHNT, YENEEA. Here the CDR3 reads CAGRDFRTDTQYF. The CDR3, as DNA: TGTGCCGGCAGGGACTTTCGCACAGATACGCAGTATTTT.

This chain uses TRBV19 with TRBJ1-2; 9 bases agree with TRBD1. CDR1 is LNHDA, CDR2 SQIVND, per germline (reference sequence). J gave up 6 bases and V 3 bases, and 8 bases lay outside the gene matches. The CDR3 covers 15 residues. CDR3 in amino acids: CASSIRPGQGNGYTF. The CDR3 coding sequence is TGTGCCAGTAGTATCCGTCCGGGACAGGGAAATGGCTACACCTTC.

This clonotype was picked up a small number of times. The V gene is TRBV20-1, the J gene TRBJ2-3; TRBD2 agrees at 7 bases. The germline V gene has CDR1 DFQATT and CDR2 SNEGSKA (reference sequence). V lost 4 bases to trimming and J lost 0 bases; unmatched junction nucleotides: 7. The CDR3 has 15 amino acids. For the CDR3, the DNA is TGCAGTGCTAAACTCCCAGCGGGGAGCACAGATACGCAGTATTTT. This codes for CSAKLPAGSTDTQYF.

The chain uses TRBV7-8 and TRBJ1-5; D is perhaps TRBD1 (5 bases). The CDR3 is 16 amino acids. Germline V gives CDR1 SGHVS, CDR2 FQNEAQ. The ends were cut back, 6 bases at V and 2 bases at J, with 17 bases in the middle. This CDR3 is CASSSRAGFGNQPQHF. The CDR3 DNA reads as TGTGCCAGCAGTTCACGAGCAGGGTTTGGCAATCAGCCCCAGCATTTT.